A selection of T cell receptor beta chains follows, all from one sample in a study of shared clonotypes between healthy human individuals. Data came from immunoSEQ multiplex PCR; TCRdb stores just in-frame clones and leaves some out. The top ten hold approximately 0.2% of the sample, which has roughly 810,000 clones, around 96% seen once. The source material was naive CD8+ T cells sorted from blood. These receptors were taken from a man aged 25-45 years in good health. Both conserved end residues are part of each CDR3. The D gene is left open where the match is weak. Part of the rows lack a size; the others show once, few, many or a class for expanded clones.

>TRBV7-3|once|TRBJ2-3|TRBD2
TGTGCCAGCAGCTTAATTAGTAGCGGGGACGGAACAGATACGCAGTATTTT
CASSLISSGDGTDTQYF
>TRBV7-9|NA|TRBJ2-5|NA
TGTGCCAGCAGCACAAGCTATAGGGGGGAAGAGACCCAGTACTTC
CASSTSYRGEETQYF
>TRBV27|NA|TRBJ2-7|TRBD2
TGTGCCAGCACGACTAGCGGGCTCTACGAGCAGTACTTC
CASTTSGLYEQYF
>TRBV5-6|NA|TRBJ2-1|TRBD1
TGTGCCAGCAGCCCCGGGACAGGCTCCTACAATGAGCAGTTCTTC
CASSPGTGSYNEQFF
>TRBV7-8|NA|TRBJ1-2|TRBD1
TGTGCCAGCAGCTTAAGGACAGGTGATGGCTACACCTTC
CASSLRTGDGYTF
>TRBV29-1|NA|TRBJ2-7|TRBD2
TGCAGCGTGGCCGGGACTAGCGGGCTATCCTACGAGCAGTACTTC
CSVAGTSGLSYEQYF
>TRBV5-5|NA|TRBJ1-2|TRBD1
TGTGCCAGCACCGACAGGGACTATGGCTACACCTTC
CASTDRDYGYTF
>TRBV9|few|TRBJ2-1|NA
TGTGCCAGCAGCGTAGAAGAGTTACCGCTCTACAATGAGCAGTTCTTC
CASSVEELPLYNEQFF
>TRBV25-1|NA|TRBJ2-2|NA
TGTGCCAGCCGAGGTAACACCGGGGAGCTGTTTTTT
CASRGNTGELFF
>TRBV9|NA|TRBJ1-1|TRBD1
TGTGCCAGCAGCGGAACAGGGGATCGGGACACTGAAGCTTTCTTT
CASSGTGDRDTEAFF
>TRBV29-1|few|TRBJ2-7|NA
TGCAGCGTTGAAGGTGGGGCGGCCGAGCAGTACTTC
CSVEGGAAEQYF
>TRBV5-5|NA|TRBJ2-2|NA
TGTGCCAGCAGTCCGGACAGCCTAAACACCGGGGAGCTGTTTTTT
CASSPDSLNTGELFF
>TRBV28|NA|TRBJ2-3|NA
TGTGCCAGCTTCTCTGGCGGGATGGCAGATACGCAGTATTTT
CASFSGGMADTQYF
>TRBV9|NA|TRBJ1-2|NA
TGTGCCAGCAGCGTACTGTCAGCCGTGGGCTATGGCTACACCTTC
CASSVLSAVGYGYTF
>TRBV5-4|NA|TRBJ2-5|NA
TGTGCCAGCAGCGTCCGACCCGAGACCCAGTACTTC
CASSVRPETQYF
>TRBV11-2|NA|TRBJ1-4|NA
TGTGCCAGCAGGAAAGGACAGAGTAATGAAAAACTGTTTTTT
CASRKGQSNEKLFF
>TRBV13|NA|TRBJ2-1|NA
TGTGCCAGCAGCTTATTAGGGGATTCCCCCTCTCGTGAGCAGTTCTTC
CASSLLGDSPSREQFF
>TRBV7-8|NA|TRBJ2-7|NA
TGTGCCAGCAGTCCCGACCTAGGAGGGAATTACGAGCAGTACTTC
CASSPDLGGNYEQYF
>TRBV19|NA|TRBJ2-3|NA
TGTGCCAGTAGTATCATCCCCGATGTAGCTTTGGATACGCAGTATTTT
CASSIIPDVALDTQYF
>TRBV9|once|TRBJ2-5|NA
TGTGCCAGCAGCGTAGGCTCGGACTACCAAGAGACCCAGTACTTC
CASSVGSDYQETQYF
>TRBV6-6|NA|TRBJ1-4|NA
TGTGCCAGCAGTTACTTTGCAGGGGACGAAAAACTGTTTTTT
CASSYFAGDEKLFF
>TRBV19|NA|TRBJ1-2|NA
TGTGCCAGTAGTATCTTTATCGGAGGGTCTGGCTACACCTTC
CASSIFIGGSGYTF
>TRBV11-2|NA|TRBJ2-6|NA
TGTGCCAGCGGGCTGGCAGGCCTCTCTGGGGCCAACGTCCTGACTTTC
CASGLAGLSGANVLTF
>TRBV27|NA|TRBJ1-5|NA
TGTGCCAGCAGTTTAGCGGGACAGCCCCAGCATTTT
CASSLAGQPQHF
>TRBV9|NA|TRBJ2-7|NA
TGTGCCAGCAGCGTAGGGGGACTTACCTACGAGCAGTACTTC
CASSVGGLTYEQYF
>TRBV4-3|NA|TRBJ2-7|TRBD2
TGCGCCAGCAGCCAAGATCGGGGGGTACGCTACGAGCAGTACTTC
CASSQDRGVRYEQYF
>TRBV6-6|NA|TRBJ2-7|NA
TGTGCCAGCAGTTCGACGGTTGCAGACCCCTACGAGCAGTACTTC
CASSSTVADPYEQYF
>TRBV6-5|once|TRBJ2-4|NA
TGTGCCAGCAGTTACGGGGGGGCGGGAGCCAAAAACATTCAGTACTTC
CASSYGGAGAKNIQYF
>TRBV7-8|once|TRBJ1-5|NA
TGTGCCAGCAGCTTATGGGGGAATAGCAATCAGCCCCAGCATTTT
CASSLWGNSNQPQHF
>TRBV4-1|NA|TRBJ2-1|TRBD2
TGCGCCAGCAGCCAAGTTAGCGGGAGGGCAAATGAGCAGTTCTTC
CASSQVSGRANEQFF
>TRBV27|NA|TRBJ2-2|NA
TGTGCCAGCAGTTTTAGTTACTCCGGGGAGCTGTTTTTT
CASSFSYSGELFF
>TRBV7-9|NA|TRBJ2-2|NA
TGTGCCAGCCCGGGACACGCGAACACCGGGGAGCTGTTTTTT
CASPGHANTGELFF
>TRBV10-3|NA|TRBJ2-7|NA
TGTGCCATCAGTGGGCGGGCGGGTGCACACTACGAGCAGTACTTC
CAISGRAGAHYEQYF
>TRBV7-9|NA|TRBJ2-7|TRBD1
TGTGCCAGCAGCAGGACAGGGGGCTACGAGCAGTACTTC
CASSRTGGYEQYF
>TRBV27|NA|TRBJ2-7|NA
TGTGCCAGCAGTTTGGGCCCACTCTACGAGCAGTACTTC
CASSLGPLYEQYF
>TRBV27|NA|TRBJ1-2|NA
TGTGCCAGCAGCCCCGGGCAGGGTGGTGGCTACACCTTC
CASSPGQGGGYTF
>TRBV4-3|NA|TRBJ2-7|NA
TGCGCCAGCAGCCAATACAGGGAGGCCTCCTACGAGCAGTACTTC
CASSQYREASYEQYF
>TRBV5-1|NA|TRBJ2-7|NA
TGCGCCAGCAGCTTGGGGTCCCACGAGCAGTACTTC
CASSLGSHEQYF
>TRBV7-6|NA|TRBJ1-5|NA
TGTGCCAGCAGCTCAACAGGAGGCAATCAGCCCCAGCATTTT
CASSSTGGNQPQHF
>TRBV2|NA|TRBJ2-7|TRBD1
TGTGCCAGCAACGTTGCTGTCGGGACAGGGGGATCCTACGAGCAGTACTTC
CASNVAVGTGGSYEQYF
>TRBV4-1|few|TRBJ2-7|TRBD1
TGCGCCAGCAGCCCGGTACCAGGGGGTGGCTACGAGCAGTACTTC
CASSPVPGGGYEQYF
>TRBV5-5|NA|TRBJ2-3|NA
TGTGCCAGCAGCGCGGAGGCAGAATCCACAGATACGCAGTATTTT
CASSAEAESTDTQYF
>TRBV27|NA|TRBJ2-7|NA
TGTGCCAGCAGCTTGACGGAAAGCTCCTACGAGCAGTACTTC
CASSLTESSYEQYF
>TRBV2|NA|TRBJ1-3|NA
TGTGCCATCCGGGACTCTGGAAACACCATATATTTT
CAIRDSGNTIYF
>TRBV7-9|NA|TRBJ2-7|TRBD2
TGTGCCAGCAGCGACCGACTAGCGACAAAGCAGTACTTC
CASSDRLATKQYF
>TRBV7-6|NA|TRBJ2-7|TRBD2
TGTGCCAGCAGCTTGGGGGGACTAGCGGGAGGTTCCTACGAGCAGTACTTC
CASSLGGLAGGSYEQYF
>TRBV27|NA|TRBJ2-1|NA
TGTGCCAGCATGGGCTTCCACAATGAGCAGTTCTTC
CASMGFHNEQFF